The 13 T cell receptor beta chains below were found in one sample sequenced in a study of blood T cell repertoires in COVID-19 (TCRdb year 2020). The receptor library was made with the immunoSEQ multiplex PCR assay. TCRdb took over this immuneACCESS table, retaining in-frame rearrangements with V and J assigned. Such tables are incomplete; in checked studies, under half of the missing clones stem from an unresolved V gene, and the remainder is unexplained. The sample has fewer than 350,000 clones on record, over 75% of them singletons. Around 8% of the sample is in the top ten clones. Sequenced material: peripheral blood. The receptor set was obtained from a woman aged 50 to 65 who had recovered from COVID-19.

The chain carries TRBV18 and TRBJ2-1; D may be TRBD2 (5 bases). Germline V gene lookup returns CDR1 KGHSH and CDR2 LQKENI. The length of the CDR3 is 17 residues. V dropped 3 bases and J dropped 2 bases, with 17 bases sitting between them. CDR3 bases: TGTGCCAGCTCACCTACTACGGGCGGGTTAGCCTACAATGAGCAGTTCTTC. Amino acids: CASSPTTGGLAYNEQFF.

The J gene is TRBJ2-7, the V gene TRBV30; TRBD2 matches 9 bases. Losses at the gene ends were 5 bases for V and 1 base for J; bases not matched to a gene: 6. Germline V lookup: CDR1 GTSNPN, CDR2 SVGIG (reference sequence). The CDR3 contains 14 residues. The CDR3 coding sequence is TGTGCCTGGGCAAGACTAGCGGTTTCCTACGAGCAGTACTTC. It specifies CAWARLAVSYEQYF.

V and J are TRBV11-2 and TRBJ2-5; D is uncertain. The CDR3 contains 15 residues. The V gene lost 2 bases and the J gene lost 3 bases, with 13 bases spanning the gap. Germline V gives CDR1 SGHAT, CDR2 FQNNGV. The CDR3 DNA is TGTGCCAGCAGCTTATCCTTCTCGGCGGAAGAGACCCAGTACTTC. Protein sequence: CASSLSFSAEETQYF. Filled out from reference TRBV11-2 and TRBJ2-5, the complete variable domain reads EAGVAQSPRYKIIEKRQSVAFWCNPISGHATLYWYQQILGQGPKLLIQFQNNGVVDDSQLPKDRFSAERLKGVDSTLKIQPAKLEDSAVYLCASSLSFSAEETQYFGPGTRLLVL.

The chain links TRBV28 to TRBJ2-1, with a tentative D call TRBD1 (6 bases). The germline gives CDR1 MDHEN, CDR2 SYDVKM. V was shortened by 2 bases and J by 7 bases, with 12 bases between the two germline ends. CDR3 length equals 14 residues. The CDR3 reads CASSLTIQGNEQFF. In nucleotides, the CDR3 is TGTGCCAGCAGTTTAACTATCCAGGGGAATGAGCAGTTCTTC.

This rearrangement joins TRBV9 to TRBJ2-6; D remains unclear. The germline gives CDR1 SGDLS, CDR2 YYNGEE. The length of the CDR3 is 15 residues. V gave up 4 bases and J gave up 1 base, with 9 bases separating them. Written as DNA, the CDR3 is TGTGCCAGCAGCCGCATGCGTTCTGGGGCCAACGTCCTGACTTTC. Amino acid sequence: CASSRMRSGANVLTF.

CDR3 DNA: TGCGCCAGCAGTGAGTATGGGACAGGGGCCACCTACGAGCAGTACTTC. Its translation is CASSEYGTGATYEQYF. This chain links TRBV10-1 with TRBJ2-7; 10 bases are shared with TRBD1. Looked up from germline, CDR1 is WNHNN and CDR2 is SYGVQD (reference sequence). Trimming at V came to 1 base and at J to 2 bases, leaving 5 bases not matched to a gene. The CDR3 totals 16 residues.

CDR3 protein: CAWRRPGGLETQYF. The CDR3 DNA is TGTGCCTGGAGACGACCAGGGGGCCTGGAGACCCAGTACTTC. The gene calls are TRBV30 and TRBJ2-5; TRBD1 agrees at 8 bases. The V gene end was trimmed by 3 bases and the J gene end by 5 bases; junction bases not matched to a gene: 8. The CDR3 has 14 amino acids. Germline V gene data show CDR1 as GTSNPN and CDR2 as SVGIG (reference sequence).

This clone was seen once. CDR3 nucleotides: TGCAGCGTTGGGCAGGGCATGGGTGAAAAACTGTTTTTT. Protein: CSVGQGMGEKLFF. The V gene is TRBV29-1, the J gene TRBJ1-4; D possibly corresponds to TRBD1 (5 bases). Looked up from germline, CDR1 is SQVTM and CDR2 is ANQGSEA. The CDR3 runs 13 residues. The V and J ends lost 4 bases and 7 bases respectively, with 13 bases between them.

The chain uses TRBV27 and TRBJ1-2, with 9 bases that match TRBD1. Germline V gene sequence: CDR1 MNHEY, CDR2 SMNVEV (reference sequence). V lost 6 bases to trimming and J lost 8 bases; unmatched junction nucleotides: 4. This CDR3 comprises 12 residues. This CDR3 is CASRATGGGYTF. CDR3 bases: TGTGCCAGCAGAGCCACAGGGGGCGGCTACACCTTC.

The chain links TRBV28 to TRBJ2-1; 9 bases agree with TRBD1. Germline-derived CDR1 and CDR2 are MDHEN and SYDVKM. This CDR3 has 16 residues. J lost 6 bases, V lost 3 bases, and 9 bases had no gene match. CDR3 coding DNA: TGTGCCAGCAGTTTTTTAGGGACAGGGAAGGGCAATGAGCAGTTCTTC. Translation gives CASSFLGTGKGNEQFF.

The gene calls are TRBV7-9 and TRBJ2-1; weak D call: TRBD2 (5 bases). This CDR3 contains 13 residues. V lost 3 bases, J lost 8 bases, and 11 bases lay in between. The germline CDR1 and CDR2 sequences are SEHNR and FQNEAQ (reference sequence). Here the CDR3 reads CASSFPGSDEQFF. CDR3 nucleotides: TGTGCCAGCAGCTTCCCGGGGAGCGATGAGCAGTTCTTC.

This clone was seen once. The DNA of the CDR3 is TGTGCCAGCAGCTTAGCGCCGCCCCGGGGGGGGGCCAAAAACATTCAGTACTTC. Translation gives CASSLAPPRGGAKNIQYF. This chain uses TRBV11-1 with TRBJ2-4; 8 nucleotides match TRBD2. This CDR3 has 18 amino acids. The ends lost 0 bases at V and 1 base at J; junction bases unmatched: 8. Germline loops: CDR1 SGHAT, CDR2 FQDESV (reference sequence).

This clone has a handful of counts. The genes are TRBV6-6 and TRBJ1-2; D not resolved. The germline V and J ends were trimmed by 0 bases and 0 bases, with 8 bases remaining between them. There are 15 residues in the CDR3. Germline V CDR1 and CDR2: MNHNY, SVGAGI (reference sequence). The CDR3, as DNA: TGTGCCAGCAGTTACTCGCCAGATACTAACTATGGCTACACCTTC. Encoded protein: CASSYSPDTNYGYTF.